This TCR beta chain is from a study of cytomegalovirus exposure and HLA in healthy donors. A remark on this clone: The antigen is unknown.

CDR3 length: 16 residues. V lost 4 bases to trimming and J lost 3 bases; unmatched junction nucleotides: 5. Germline-derived CDR1 and CDR2 are SQVTM and ANQGSEA. Primers: 60 Vbeta forward and 13 Jbeta reverse. Assay: immunoSEQ multiplex PCR; the TCRdb copy retains only in-frame clones and omits some. This repertoire shows around 150,000 clones, 65% to 75% found once; its top ten account for more than 4%. General study findings and limits: Only CMV serostatus was available as immune exposure information. A missense variant in DCLRE1C was later tied to TCR beta V- and J-gene trimming. Differences between HLA loci emerged in a later analysis of TCR association rates, with DRB1 most and HLA-C fewest.

The sample comprised PBMCs. The TCR originated in a man aged 60 to 69 in good health and CMV-seronegative. V and J are TRBV29-1 and TRBJ2-1, with TRBD2 matching over 14 bases. As DNA, the CDR3 is TGCAGCGTTGGACTAGCGGGAGGGCCGAGCTACAATGAGCAGTTCTTC. It translates to CSVGLAGGPSYNEQFF.